The 12 T cell receptor beta chains reported below all come from one sample, sequenced in a study of cytomegalovirus exposure and HLA in healthy donors. Primers included in the PCR were 60 Vbeta and 13 Jbeta primers. The protocol was immunoSEQ multiplex PCR, while the TCRdb copy is restricted to in-frame clones and leaves out a portion. The repertoire table contains fewer than 45,000 clones. Specimen: PBMCs. The receptor set was obtained from a man aged 40-49 years in good health and CMV-seropositive.

Written as DNA, the CDR3 is TGTGCCAGCAGTCGAGGATTCTACGAGCAGTACTTC. This translates into CASSRGFYEQYF. The chain links TRBV28 to TRBJ2-7; D is unresolved. V shed 5 bases and J shed 3 bases, with 8 bases lying between them. CDR3 length equals 12 residues. CDR1 and CDR2 from the germline V gene are MDHEN and SYDVKM.

The rearrangement uses TRBV18 and TRBJ2-5, with a possible D match to TRBD1 (5 bases). CDR3 length: 14 residues. Trimming removed 4 bases at V and 1 base at J, with 10 bases between. The germline V gene encodes CDR1 KGHSH and CDR2 LQKENI. The CDR3 protein is CASSLGQFQETQYF. CDR3 sequence (DNA): TGTGCCAGCTCACTGGGGCAATTCCAAGAGACCCAGTACTTC.

The V and J genes are TRBV7-9 and TRBJ1-1; a weak D match, TRBD1 (6 bases). The CDR3 sequence is 16 residues long. Per the germline V gene, CDR1 is SEHNR and CDR2 is FQNEAQ (reference sequence). V dropped 5 bases and J dropped 0 bases, with 16 bases sitting between them. The CDR3 is CASSPGTKEMNTEAFF. Written as DNA, the CDR3 is TGTGCCAGCAGCCCCGGGACAAAGGAAATGAACACTGAAGCTTTCTTT.

Worth noting for this clone: The junction does not match germline at one end; this may be a read error. In the same sample, other DNA sequences code for this CDR3. J is TRBJ2-1 and V is TRBV11-2; perhaps TRBD2 as D (6 bases). This CDR3 region has 12 residues. Per the germline V gene, CDR1 is SGHAT and CDR2 is FQNNGV. The CDR3 region has the DNA TGCGCCAGCAGCCAGGAGGGCAATGAGCAGTTCTTC. Translation: CASSQEGNEQFF.

This chain joins TRBV6-6 and TRBJ1-5, with no clear D. The CDR3 is 11 amino acids. V lost 6 bases, J lost 8 bases, and 8 bases lay in between. Germline V gives CDR1 MNHNY, CDR2 SVGAGI (reference sequence). In nucleotides, the CDR3 is TGTGCCAGCAGCGATGAGGAGCCCCAGCATTTT. It translates to CASSDEEPQHF.

The CDR3 DNA follows: TGTGCCAGCAGCTCCCCGGGTCCCGGGGAGCACAATGAGCAGTTCTTC. This codes for CASSSPGPGEHNEQFF. This sequence joins TRBV7-8 and TRBJ2-1, with D possibly being TRBD2 (5 bases). Germline CDR1 and CDR2: SGHVS and FQNEAQ. V lost 4 bases and J 5 bases, leaving 18 bases between the germline ends. The CDR3 runs 16 residues. Full variable domain (remainder filled in from reference TRBV7-8 and TRBJ2-1): GAGVSQSPRYKVAKRGQDVALRCDPISGHVSLFWYQQALGQGPEFLTYFQNEAQLDKSGLPSDRFFAERPEGSVSTLKIQRTQQEDSAVYLCASSSPGPGEHNEQFFGPGTRLTVL.

V usage is TRBV6-4 and J usage is TRBJ2-1; 11 bases are a match to TRBD1. This CDR3 is built from 14 residues. CDR1 is MRHNA, CDR2 SNTAGT, per germline. After removal of 3 bases from V and 7 bases from J, the junction contained 2 bases not matched to a gene. CDR3 protein: CASSDGTGGNEQFF. The CDR3, as DNA: TGTGCCAGCAGTGATGGGACAGGGGGTAATGAGCAGTTCTTC.

The chain joins TRBV5-4 to TRBJ2-1; D remains unclear. The CDR3 is made up of 11 amino acids. The V gene lost 4 bases and the J gene lost 8 bases, with 7 bases spanning the gap. The germline V gene has CDR1 SGHNT and CDR2 YYREEE (reference sequence). The CDR3 coding sequence is TGTGCCAGCAGCACCGAGGATGAGCAGTTCTTC. Translating it yields CASSTEDEQFF.

The rearrangement joins TRBV7-3 to TRBJ2-5; D gene ambiguous. This CDR3 region has 13 residues. The V end was cut by 3 bases, the J end by 2 bases, with 7 bases between. The germline V gene encodes CDR1 SGHTA and CDR2 FQGTGA. The CDR3 DNA sequence: TGTGCCAGCAGCTTTAGCAGTCAAGAGACCCAGTACTTC. This codes for CASSFSSQETQYF. The variable domain in full, with the rest retrieved from reference TRBV7-3 and TRBJ2-5, is GAGVSQTPSNKVTEKGKYVELRCDPISGHTALYWYRQSLGQGPEFLIYFQGTGAADDSGLPNDRFFAVRPEGSVSTLKIQRTERGDSAVYLCASSFSSQETQYFGPGTRLLVL.

The gene calls are TRBV19 and TRBJ1-1; 8 bases map to TRBD1. Germline V gene sequence: CDR1 LNHDA, CDR2 SQIVND (reference sequence). There are 12 residues in the CDR3. Trimming cost V 7 bases and J 5 bases; bases outside gene matches: 3. The CDR3 bases are TGTGCCAGTATCGACAGGGGAACTGAAGCTTTCTTT. Its translation: CASIDRGTEAFF.

In DNA form, the CDR3 reads TGTGCCAGCAGTTACGCGAACAGGGGTCGGTACGAGCAGTACTTC. As protein: CASSYANRGRYEQYF. The chain combines TRBV6-5 with TRBJ2-7; 7 nucleotides line up with TRBD1. The CDR3 runs 15 residues. V was pared by 2 bases and J by 4 bases, with 8 bases of the junction left unmatched. Germline V CDR1 and CDR2: MNHEY, SVGAGI.

The V call is TRBV4-1, the J call TRBJ2-3, with TRBD2 as a possible D gene (6 bases). Germline V lookup: CDR1 MGHRA, CDR2 YSYEKL. This CDR3 has 16 residues. Trimming removed 3 bases from V and 1 base from J, with 14 bases in between. The CDR3, as DNA: TGCGCCAGCAGCCAGTCCCTAGCGAGGGGCACAGATACGCAGTATTTT. Its protein is CASSQSLARGTDTQYF.